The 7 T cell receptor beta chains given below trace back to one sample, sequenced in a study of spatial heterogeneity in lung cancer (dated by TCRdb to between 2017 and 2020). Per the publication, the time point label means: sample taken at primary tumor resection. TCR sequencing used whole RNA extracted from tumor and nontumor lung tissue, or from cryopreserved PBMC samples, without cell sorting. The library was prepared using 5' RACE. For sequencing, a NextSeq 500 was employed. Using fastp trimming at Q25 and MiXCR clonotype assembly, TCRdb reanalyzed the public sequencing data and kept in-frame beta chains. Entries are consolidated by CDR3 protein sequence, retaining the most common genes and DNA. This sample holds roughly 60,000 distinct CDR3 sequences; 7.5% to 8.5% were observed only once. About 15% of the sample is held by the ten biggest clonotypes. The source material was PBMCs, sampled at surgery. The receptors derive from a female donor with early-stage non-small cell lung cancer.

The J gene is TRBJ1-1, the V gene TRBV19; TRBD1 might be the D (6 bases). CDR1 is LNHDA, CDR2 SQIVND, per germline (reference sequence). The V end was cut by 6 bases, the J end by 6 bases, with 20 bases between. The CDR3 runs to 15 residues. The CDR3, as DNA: TGTGCCAGTAGCGCTATCGGGGGCAGGGGACCTGAAGCTTTCTTT. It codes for CASSAIGGRGPEAFF.

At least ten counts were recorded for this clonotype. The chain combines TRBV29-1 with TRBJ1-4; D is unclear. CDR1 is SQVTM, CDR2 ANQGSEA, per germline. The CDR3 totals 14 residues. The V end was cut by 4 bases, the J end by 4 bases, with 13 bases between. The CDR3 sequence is CSVAKELYNEKLFF. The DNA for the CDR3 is TGCAGCGTTGCTAAGGAACTCTATAATGAAAAACTGTTTTTT. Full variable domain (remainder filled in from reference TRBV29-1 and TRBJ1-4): SAVISQKPSRDICQRGTSLTIQCQVDSQVTMMFWYRQQPGQSLTLIATANQGSEATYESGFVIDKFPISRPNLTFSTLTVSNMSPEDSSIYLCSVAKELYNEKLFFGSGTQLSVL.

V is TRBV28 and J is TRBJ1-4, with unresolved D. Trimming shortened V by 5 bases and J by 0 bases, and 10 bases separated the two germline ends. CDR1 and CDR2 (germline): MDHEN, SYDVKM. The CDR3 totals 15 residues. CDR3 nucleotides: TGTGCCAGCAGTGGTTTGGCCGCAACTAATGAAAAACTGTTTTTT. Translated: CASSGLAATNEKLFF.

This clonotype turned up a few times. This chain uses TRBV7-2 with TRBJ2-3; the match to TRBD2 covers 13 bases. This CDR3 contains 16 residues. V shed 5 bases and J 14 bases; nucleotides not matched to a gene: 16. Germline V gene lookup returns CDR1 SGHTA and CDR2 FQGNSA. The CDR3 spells CASSIGLAGAQGVGYF. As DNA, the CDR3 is TGTGCCAGCAGCATAGGACTAGCGGGGGCACAGGGGGTAGGGTATTTT.

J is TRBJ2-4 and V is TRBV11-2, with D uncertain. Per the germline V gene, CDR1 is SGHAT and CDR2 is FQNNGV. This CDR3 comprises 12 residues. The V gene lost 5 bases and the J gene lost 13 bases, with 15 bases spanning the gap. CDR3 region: CASSANAVEQYF. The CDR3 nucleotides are TGTGCCAGCAGCGCCAACGCCGTAGAGCAGTACTTC.

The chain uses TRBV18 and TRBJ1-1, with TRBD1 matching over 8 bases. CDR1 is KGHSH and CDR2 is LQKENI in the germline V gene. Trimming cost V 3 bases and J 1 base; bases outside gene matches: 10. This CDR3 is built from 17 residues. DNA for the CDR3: TGTGCCAGCTCACCCTGGCCAGGGGGCGCTTCGAACACTGAAGCTTTCTTT. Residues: CASSPWPGGASNTEAFF. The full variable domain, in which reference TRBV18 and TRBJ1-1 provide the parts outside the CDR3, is NAGVMQNPRHLVRRRGQEARLRCSPMKGHSHVYWYRQLPEEGLKFMVYLQKENIIDESGMPKERFSAEFPKEGPSILRIQQVVRGDSAAYFCASSPWPGGASNTEAFFGQGTRLTVV.

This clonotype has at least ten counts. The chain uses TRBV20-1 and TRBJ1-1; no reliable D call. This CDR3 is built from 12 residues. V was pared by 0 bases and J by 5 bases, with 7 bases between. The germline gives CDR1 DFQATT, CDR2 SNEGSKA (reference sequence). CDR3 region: CSARDSGTEAFF. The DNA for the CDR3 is TGCAGTGCTAGAGATAGCGGAACTGAAGCTTTCTTT.